A selection of T cell receptor beta chains follows, all from one sample in a study of cytomegalovirus exposure and HLA in healthy donors. Measured with immunoSEQ multiplex PCR; TCRdb has only the in-frame clones, and not every one. The repertoire holds around 150,000 clones, with approximately 79% as singletons. Sequences were obtained from PBMCs. These receptors originate from a man aged 50 or older in good health and CMV-seropositive. CDR3s include the opening cysteine and the closing phenylalanine or tryptophan. Fields, in order: clone size, D gene, J gene, V gene, CDR3 DNA, CDR3 protein. A D gene is named only where the DNA matches it firmly. Clone size is given for some rows only: seen once, a few or many times, or a class if the clone is expanded.

>.|TRBD2|TRBJ2-1|TRBV7-2
TGTGCCAGCAGTGCACTAGCGGGAGGGCCCGGTGAGCAGTTCTTC
CASSALAGGPGEQFF
>.|.|TRBJ2-7|TRBV4-1
TGCGCCAGCAGCCCCCGAGCAGGGAGGCACGAGCAGTACTTC
CASSPRAGRHEQYF
>.|.|TRBJ2-7|TRBV6-6
TGTGCCAGCAGTTACTCGACGGGTCCTTCCTACGAGCAGTACTTC
CASSYSTGPSYEQYF
>.|TRBD1|TRBJ1-2|TRBV18
TGTGCCAGCTCTCCTTCACAGGGGTTGATTGGCCACACCTTC
CASSPSQGLIGHTF
>.|.|TRBJ2-1|TRBV2
TGTGCCAGCAGTGAAAGGCAGCGGTTCATATACAATGAGCAGTTCTTC
CASSERQRFIYNEQFF
>once|TRBD1|TRBJ2-3|TRBV7-9
TGTGCCAGCGGACAGGGGGTGCGAGATACGCAGTATTTT
CASGQGVRDTQYF
>.|.|TRBJ1-1|TRBV5-8
TGTGCCAGCAGCTTCAGGAACACTGAAGCTTTCTTT
CASSFRNTEAFF
>few|TRBD1|TRBJ2-4|TRBV11-3
TGTGCCAGCAGCTCCGACAGGGGGCCGGCGCACATTCAGTACTTC
CASSSDRGPAHIQYF
>.|TRBD1|TRBJ1-2|TRBV4-2
TGTGCCAGCAGCCCAGCAAACCTTCCGGGACAGGGATATGGCTACACCTTC
CASSPANLPGQGYGYTF
>.|.|TRBJ2-5|TRBV5-5
TGTGCCAGCAGTCTGGCATCTCCCGGGCAAGAGACCCAGTACTTC
CASSLASPGQETQYF
>.|.|TRBJ1-4|TRBV6-1
TGTGCCAGCAGTGAAGAAGGGGGTGGGTATGAAAAACTGTTTTTT
CASSEEGGGYEKLFF
>.|TRBD1|TRBJ1-2|TRBV6-1
TGTGCCAGCAGCGAGGACAGGGGCTATGGCTACACCTTC
CASSEDRGYGYTF
>.|.|TRBJ2-1|TRBV6-1
TGTGCCAGCACTTATTATGGAGGCTATGAGCAGTTCTTC
CASTYYGGYEQFF
>.|.|TRBJ1-1|TRBV6-1
TGTGCCAGCAGTGAAGACCCGGGAAGAAGGGCTTTCTTT
CASSEDPGRRAFF
>.|.|TRBJ1-3|TRBV7-6
TGTGCCAGCAGCCCCTCTCGCCTAGGAAACACCATATATTTT
CASSPSRLGNTIYF
>.|TRBD1|TRBJ1-1|TRBV11-3
TGTGCCAGCAGCCGATCCGACAGGGTGAACACTGAAGCTTTCTTT
CASSRSDRVNTEAFF
>.|TRBD1|TRBJ1-1|TRBV27
TGTGCCAGCAGGTATTATGGGACAGGGAACACTGAAGCTTTCTTT
CASRYYGTGNTEAFF
>.|.|TRBJ2-1|TRBV6-5
TGTGCCAGCAGTTACGCGGGGGCCCCATACAATGAGCAGTTCTTC
CASSYAGAPYNEQFF